One and the same sample provided the 26 T cell receptor beta chains below, sequenced in a study of cytomegalovirus exposure and HLA in healthy donors. Clones were sequenced by immunoSEQ multiplex PCR, and TCRdb holds only the in-frame ones, with some missing. The data show 220,000 or so clones, roughly 84% seen once. The sample was PBMCs. The receptor set was obtained from a woman aged 18-29 years in good health and CMV-seropositive.

The rearrangement uses TRBV4-1 and TRBJ1-2; possibly TRBD1 for D (6 bases). Germline V gene sequence: CDR1 MGHRA, CDR2 YSYEKL. Trimming left V 4 bases short and J 4 bases short, with 16 bases between. The CDR3 has 15 residues. CDR3 nucleotides: TGCGCCAGCAGCCGCGGGGGGACGGACAGCTATGGCTACACCTTC. This sequence encodes CASSRGGTDSYGYTF.

The V and J genes are TRBV11-2 and TRBJ2-7, with TRBD2 matching 9 bases. CDR1 is SGHAT, CDR2 FQNNGV, per germline. This CDR3 comprises 16 residues. With V trimmed by 5 bases and J by 2 bases, 10 bases remained unmatched. In DNA form, the CDR3 reads TGTGCCAGCAGCCTGACTAGCGGAGGTTCCGCCTACGAGCAGTACTTC. Amino acid sequence: CASSLTSGGSAYEQYF.

V gene TRBV7-3 combines with J gene TRBJ1-3; TRBD1 matches 7 bases. V lost 5 bases, J lost 4 bases, and 5 bases stayed unmatched. Germline V gives CDR1 SGHTA, CDR2 FQGTGA. The CDR3 is 14 residues long. The CDR3 DNA follows: TGTGCCAGCAGCCAAGGGGGCGGCGGAAACACCATATATTTT. Translating it yields CASSQGGGGNTIYF.

V usage is TRBV4-2 and J usage is TRBJ2-2, with 7 bases lining up with TRBD2. Germline V lookup: CDR1 LGHNA, CDR2 YNFKEQ. Losses at the gene ends were 5 bases for V and 4 bases for J; bases not matched to a gene: 7. The CDR3 sequence is 15 residues long. Here the CDR3 DNA reads TGTGCCAGCAGCAGTCGGGACTACCTCACCGGGGAGCTGTTTTTT. Translation: CASSSRDYLTGELFF.

The V call is TRBV7-9, the J call TRBJ2-7, with 10 bases lining up with TRBD1. With V trimmed by 5 bases and J by 4 bases, 8 bases remained unmatched. CDR1 and CDR2 from the germline V gene are SEHNR and FQNEAQ (reference sequence). This CDR3 spans 15 amino acids. CDR3 protein: CASSPRDRGAYEQYF. The CDR3 coding sequence is TGTGCCAGCAGCCCGAGGGACAGGGGTGCGTACGAGCAGTACTTC.

V usage is TRBV10-3 and J usage is TRBJ2-1; 11 bases align to TRBD2. The CDR3 covers 16 residues. The V and J ends lost 6 bases and 6 bases, in that order; junction bases with no gene match: 10. Germline CDR1 ENHRY, CDR2 SYGVKD. CDR3 loop: CAIRGSGRVGSNEQFF. As DNA, the CDR3 is TGTGCCATCAGGGGTAGCGGGAGGGTTGGGAGCAATGAGCAGTTCTTC.

The rearrangement uses TRBV28 and TRBJ2-7; maybe TRBD2 (5 bases). V shed 7 bases and J shed 2 bases, with 12 bases lying between them. This CDR3 spans 13 amino acids. The germline V gene encodes CDR1 MDHEN and CDR2 SYDVKM. DNA for the CDR3: TGTGCCAGCATTACGCACGGGACCTACGAGCAGTACTTC. Its protein product is CASITHGTYEQYF.

The chain is built from TRBV7-8 and TRBJ2-1, with no clear D. CDR1 is SGHVS and CDR2 is FQNEAQ in the germline V gene. V was pared by 5 bases and J by 4 bases, with 15 bases between. There are 15 residues in the CDR3. CDR3 sequence (DNA): TGTGCCAGCAGCGCCTCTGGAGATGTGTACAATGAGCAGTTCTTC. It translates to CASSASGDVYNEQFF.

This chain connects TRBV6-1 to TRBJ1-5; maybe TRBD1 (6 bases). From germline, CDR1 is MNHNS and CDR2 SASEGT. Trimming left V 1 base short and J 6 bases short, with 10 bases between. The CDR3 spans 14 residues. The CDR3 is CASSEDRVGQPQHF. Here the CDR3 DNA reads TGTGCCAGCAGTGAAGACAGGGTAGGTCAGCCCCAGCATTTT.

The V gene is TRBV10-3, the J gene TRBJ2-2; D ambiguous. The CDR3 covers 13 residues. V lost 8 bases and J 3 bases, leaving 10 bases between the germline ends. CDR1 is ENHRY, CDR2 SYGVKD, per germline. The CDR3 reads CAIEADDTGELFF. The CDR3 DNA follows: TGTGCCATCGAGGCAGACGACACCGGGGAGCTGTTTTTT.

The rearrangement joins TRBV10-3 to TRBJ2-1; D perhaps matches TRBD1 (5 bases). The CDR3 sequence is 14 residues long. The germline V gene has CDR1 ENHRY and CDR2 SYGVKD. With 9 bases removed from V and 3 bases from J, the gap between germline ends came to 15 bases. The CDR3 reads CAIQGTQDYNEQFF. The CDR3, as DNA: TGTGCCATTCAGGGCACCCAAGACTACAATGAGCAGTTCTTC.

CDR3 region: CASSSDRGRGTDTQYF. The CDR3 DNA sequence: TGTGCCAGCAGCTCCGACAGGGGGCGAGGGACAGATACGCAGTATTTT. The chain recombines TRBV7-9 with TRBJ2-3; 10 bases are shared with TRBD1. Trimming removed 4 bases from V and 3 bases from J; junction bases left unmatched: 7. Germline CDR1 SEHNR, CDR2 FQNEAQ (reference sequence). This CDR3 region has 16 residues.

The chain joins TRBV6-5 to TRBJ2-7; TRBD2 aligns across 8 bases. This CDR3 spans 12 amino acids. V dropped 6 bases and J dropped 12; count of bases not matched to a gene: 10. CDR1 MNHEY and CDR2 SVGAGI come from the germline V gene. CDR3: CASRGVAGRRYF. DNA for the CDR3: TGTGCCAGCAGGGGTGTAGCGGGAAGGCGGTACTTC.

A few counts support this clone. The rearrangement links TRBV25-1 to TRBJ1-1; 9 bases agree with TRBD1. Trimming took 3 bases from V and 4 from J; bases not matched to a gene: 3. The CDR3 extends over 14 amino acids. In germline, CDR1 is MGHDK, CDR2 SYGVNS. This chain's CDR3 is CASSDRDRATEAFF. The CDR3 nucleotides read TGTGCCAGCAGTGACCGGGACAGGGCCACTGAAGCTTTCTTT.

In its sample, this clone was seen a few times. This sequence joins TRBV5-1 and TRBJ2-2; 7 nucleotides line up with TRBD2. Germline loops: CDR1 SGHRS, CDR2 YFSETQ. Unmatched junction bases numbered 13, after V lost 7 bases and J lost 4 bases. The length of the CDR3 is 16 residues. CDR3 bases: TGCGCCAGCGTCCCCCCCAGCGGGATCGGCACCGGGGAGCTGTTTTTT. Its translation: CASVPPSGIGTGELFF.

CDR3 sequence reads: CASSLDQGSGYTF. The CDR3, as DNA: TGCGCCAGCAGCTTGGACCAGGGGTCTGGCTACACCTTC. The chain joins TRBV5-1 to TRBJ1-2; perhaps TRBD1 as D (6 bases). V was trimmed by 0 bases and J by 7 bases, leaving 10 bases between them. The CDR3 totals 13 residues. Germline CDR1 and CDR2: SGHRS and YFSETQ.

This chain joins TRBV6-1 and TRBJ2-5; no reliable D call. Trimming took off 7 bases at V and 4 bases at J, with 13 bases between the two ends. The CDR3 totals 13 residues. Germline V lookup: CDR1 MNHNS, CDR2 SASEGT. The DNA for the CDR3 is TGTGCCAGCACGAGAGGTGTTGGAGAGACCCAGTACTTC. Encoded protein: CASTRGVGETQYF.

The chain uses TRBV5-4 and TRBJ2-1; 13 bases line up with TRBD2. The J segment lost 7 bases and the V segment lost 4 bases, leaving 5 bases of the junction unmatched. Germline lookup yields CDR1 SGHNT and CDR2 YYREEE (reference sequence). The CDR3 is made up of 15 amino acids. The CDR3, as DNA: TGTGCCAGCAGCAGGACTAGCGGGAGCGAAAATGAGCAGTTCTTC. Translating it yields CASSRTSGSENEQFF.

V usage is TRBV5-1 and J usage is TRBJ2-2; 7 bases line up with TRBD2. CDR1 and CDR2 (germline): SGHRS, YFSETQ. The CDR3 covers 14 residues. Trimming at V came to 5 bases and at J to 5 bases, leaving 6 bases not matched to a gene. CDR3 nucleotide sequence: TGCGCCAGCAGGGCGGGAGCGGTAACCGGGGAGCTGTTTTTT. Translating it yields CASRAGAVTGELFF.

V is TRBV6-1 and J is TRBJ1-1, with 7 bases matching TRBD1. This CDR3 is 13 amino acids long. Germline trimming cut 3 bases from V and 7 bases from J; bases unmatched to any gene: 5. From germline, CDR1 is MNHNS and CDR2 SASEGT. This CDR3 is CASSDPGTDEAFF. In nucleotides, the CDR3 is TGTGCCAGCAGTGATCCAGGGACAGATGAAGCTTTCTTT.

CDR3 nucleotides: TGTGCCACCAGCAGAGCAGGGGGCAGCAATCAGCCCCAGCATTTT. Its translation: CATSRAGGSNQPQHF. The gene calls are TRBV15 and TRBJ1-5; 8 nucleotides align to TRBD1. The V and J ends lost 1 base and 1 base, in that order; junction bases with no gene match: 0. The CDR3 length is 15 residues. Germline assignment: CDR1 LNHNV and CDR2 YYDKDF (reference sequence).

V gene TRBV5-4 combines with J gene TRBJ2-2; 7 bases agree with TRBD1. CDR1 and CDR2 (germline): SGHNT, YYREEE (reference sequence). The CDR3 sequence is 15 residues long. The V and J ends lost 9 bases and 1 base, in that order; junction bases with no gene match: 9. For the CDR3, the DNA is TGTGCCACTCGAAGGGGGACAGAGAACACCGGGGAGCTGTTTTTT. Its translation is CATRRGTENTGELFF. Full variable domain (missing parts from reference TRBV5-4 and TRBJ2-2): ETGVTQSPTHLIKTRGQQVTLRCSSQSGHNTVSWYQQALGQGPQFIFQYYREEENGRGNFPPRFSGLQFPNYSSELNVNALELDDSALYLCATRRGTENTGELFFGEGSRLTVL.

This clone occurred once. The junction and the germline gene differ at one end; a read error may be behind it. V and J are TRBV5-6 and TRBJ1-2, with 7 bases aligning to TRBD1. Per the germline V gene, CDR1 is SGHDT and CDR2 is YYEEEE. The CDR3 consists of 15 residues. The CDR3 DNA reads TGTGCCAGCAGTTTGGGACAGCCCCGGAGCTATGGCTACACCTTC. This translates into CASSLGQPRSYGYTF.

The chain is built from TRBV6-1 and TRBJ1-1; TRBD1 agrees at 9 bases. Losses at the gene ends were 2 bases for V and 1 base for J; bases not matched to a gene: 14. Germline V gene sequence: CDR1 MNHNS, CDR2 SASEGT. This CDR3 spans 19 amino acids. The CDR3 nucleotides read TGTGCCAGCAGTGAATCCATACCCCTACCGGGACAGGGGAACACTGAAGCTTTCTTT. Amino acids: CASSESIPLPGQGNTEAFF.

The V call is TRBV30, the J call TRBJ1-1; TRBD1 agrees at 9 bases. In germline, CDR1 is GTSNPN, CDR2 SVGIG (reference sequence). Germline trimming cut 1 base from V and 6 bases from J; bases unmatched to any gene: 6. The CDR3 totals 14 residues. The CDR3 coding sequence is TGTGCCTGGAGTGGCGGGACAGGGAATTCTGAAGCTTTCTTT. Its translation is CAWSGGTGNSEAFF.

The rearrangement links TRBV2 to TRBJ1-5; the match to TRBD1 covers 9 bases. CDR3 length: 16 residues. The V gene's germline CDR1 is SNHLY and CDR2 FYNNEI. J lost 0 bases, V lost 4 bases, and 4 bases had no gene match. The CDR3 nucleotides are TGTGCCAGCAGTGCGGACAGGGGTTATAGCAATCAGCCCCAGCATTTT. It specifies CASSADRGYSNQPQHF.